This is a list of T cell receptor beta chains from one sample in a study of T cell responses to AZD1222 COVID-19 vaccine. Repertoires were generated with immunoSEQ multiplex PCR, while TCRdb's copy carries only in-frame clones and drops some. The table lists 150,000 to 200,000 clones, approximately 90% of them singletons. The material sequenced was peripheral blood, taken 28 days after the second dose of the MenACWY control vaccine. The source is an adult who received the MenACWY meningococcal vaccine as a control. Both conserved end residues are part of each CDR3. D genes are given only for firm matches. A row's size may be missing; if present it is once, few, many or a size class.

j_call v_call clone_size d_call cdr3_nt cdr3_aa
TRBJ1-3 TRBV9 . . TGTGCCAGCAGCTTAGTAGGACTGAGCTCTGGAAACACCATATATTTT CASSLVGLSSGNTIYF
TRBJ1-1 TRBV15 . . TGTGCCACCAGCAGAGAGTCAACTCTGGTGGGCACTGAAGCTTTCTTT CATSRESTLVGTEAFF
TRBJ1-1 TRBV5-8 . TRBD1 TGTGCCAGCAGCTTTTCCGGGACAGCTACTGAAGCTTTCTTT CASSFSGTATEAFF
TRBJ1-4 TRBV30 . . TGTGCCTGGAGTGTACCGTCAGGGGTGAATGAAAAACTGTTTTTT CAWSVPSGVNEKLFF
TRBJ2-2 TRBV19 . TRBD1 TGTGCCAGTAGTATCCTCGCGAGGACAGGGGCGAACACCGGGGAGCTGTTTTTT CASSILARTGANTGELFF
TRBJ2-4 TRBV6-2/TRBV6-3 . . TGTGCCAGCAGCCCCGACATCCCGCACATTCAGTACTTC CASSPDIPHIQYF
TRBJ2-7 TRBV5-6 . . TGTGCCAGCACCCGAAGGCAGGGTTTATACGAGCAGTACTTC CASTRRQGLYEQYF
TRBJ1-1 TRBV30 . . TGTGCCTGGAGCTCAAGAGGCGGGAACACTGAAGCTTTCTTT CAWSSRGGNTEAFF
TRBJ1-1 TRBV27 . . TGTGCCAGCAAGTCTGGTGGGACTGAAGCTTTCTTT CASKSGGTEAFF
TRBJ2-3 TRBV6-1 . . TGTGCCAGCAGTGATCAGGGGAGCACAGATACGCAGTATTTT CASSDQGSTDTQYF
TRBJ2-7 TRBV28 . . TGTGCCAGCAGTTTTGGCACAGGACCCTACGAGCAGTACTTC CASSFGTGPYEQYF
TRBJ2-1 TRBV7-2 . . TGTGCCAGCAGCGTACGCGGGGACGGCTTTAGGGAGCAGTTCTTC CASSVRGDGFREQFF
TRBJ2-1 TRBV28 . . TGTGCCAGCAGTTTAATCCGGGAGCGTCTCAATGAGCAGTTCTTC CASSLIRERLNEQFF
TRBJ1-4 TRBV6-4 . . TGTGCCAGTTCTATCCTTCGCGAAAAACTGTTTTTT CASSILREKLFF
TRBJ1-2 TRBV13 . . TGTGCCAGCAGCAGGAGCCCATATGGCTACACCTTC CASSRSPYGYTF
TRBJ2-2 TRBV5-1 few . TGCGCCAGCAGCCCCTTCACCGGGGAGCTGTTTTTT CASSPFTGELFF
TRBJ2-7 TRBV7-9 . TRBD2 TGTGCCAGCAGCACTGGAAGCGGGAGAATAAATGGGGAGCAGTACTTC CASSTGSGRINGEQYF
TRBJ2-4 TRBV2 . . TGTGCCAGCAGCAAGGGAGACATTCAGTACTTC CASSKGDIQYF
TRBJ2-1 TRBV19 once TRBD2 TGTGCCAGCCGCCGGTCTAGCGGGGAACACAATGAGCAGTTCTTC CASRRSSGEHNEQFF
TRBJ1-5 TRBV30 . . TGTGCCTGGAGTGTAACAGGCAATCAGCCCCAGCATTTT CAWSVTGNQPQHF
TRBJ1-3 TRBV6-1 . . TGTGCCAGCAAGGATTGGAGTGGCACCATATATTTT CASKDWSGTIYF
TRBJ1-3 TRBV27 . . TGTGCCAGCCGGTTTGGAAACACCATATATTTT CASRFGNTIYF
TRBJ2-3 TRBV5-4 . . TGTGCCAGCAGCTTGGGGACACCCGCAAGCACAGATACGCAGTATTTT CASSLGTPASTDTQYF
TRBJ1-2 TRBV18 few TRBD1 TGTGCCAGCTCACCGTCCAGACAGGGTCGGGACTATGGCTACACCTTC CASSPSRQGRDYGYTF
TRBJ2-7 TRBV6-2/TRBV6-3 . TRBD2 TGTGCCAGCAGCCCCACTAGCGGGAGGGCCCGGACCTACGAGCAGTACTTC CASSPTSGRARTYEQYF
TRBJ1-1 TRBV10-3 . . TGTGCCATCAGTGAGTCCAGGGCCATAAAGAACACTGAAGCTTTCTTT CAISESRAIKNTEAFF
TRBJ2-7 TRBV7-2 . . TGTGCCAGCAGCTGGACGGGGGGCGACTACGAGCAGTACTTC CASSWTGGDYEQYF
TRBJ1-2 TRBV27 . TRBD1 TGTGCCAGCAGTTCCCACACCCTCCGGGACAGGGAAAAAGCTAACTATGGCTACACCTTC CASSSHTLRDREKANYGYTF
TRBJ2-7 TRBV28 . TRBD2 TGTGCCAGCAGTTTTGGTGTAGCGGGAGTGTCCTACGAGCAGTACTTC CASSFGVAGVSYEQYF
TRBJ1-4 TRBV6-2/TRBV6-3 . TRBD1 TGTGCCAGCAGTTACTCGATTAGGCAGGGGGTAAGGGAGAAACTGTTTTTT CASSYSIRQGVREKLFF
TRBJ2-7 TRBV20-1 . . TGCAGTGCTAGTCAAGTAGGTAGGAGCTCCTACGAGCAGTACTTC CSASQVGRSSYEQYF
TRBJ1-1 TRBV25-1 . . TGTGCCAGCAGCCCCGGGGCGGTACCCACTGAAGCTTTCTTT CASSPGAVPTEAFF
TRBJ2-7 TRBV5-6 . TRBD1 TGTGCCAGCAGCTTGGTTGGGACAGGGCTCCGACAATACTCCTACGAGCAGTACTTC CASSLVGTGLRQYSYEQYF
TRBJ1-2 TRBV5-1 . . TGCGCCAGCAGCTTGGCAGGGGAAAACCCCACGTATGGCTACACCTTC CASSLAGENPTYGYTF
TRBJ2-7 TRBV7-9 once TRBD1 TGTGCCAGCAGGGCTGGACAGGGTTACTACGAGCAGTACTTC CASRAGQGYYEQYF
TRBJ2-1 TRBV5-6 . TRBD2 TGTGCCAGCAGCGTAGCGGGAAACTCCTACAATGAGCAGTTCTTC CASSVAGNSYNEQFF
TRBJ1-5 TRBV3-1/TRBV3-2 . . TGTGCCAGCAGCAAGACAGGCGGCAATCAGCCCCAGCATTTT CASSKTGGNQPQHF
TRBJ1-6 TRBV28 . . TGTGCCAGCAGCGGGGGCGAGCCCCTCCACTTT CASSGGEPLHF
TRBJ1-2 TRBV15 . TRBD1 TGTGCCACCAGCAGAGCGGACAGGAACTATGGCTACACCTTC CATSRADRNYGYTF
TRBJ2-1 TRBV9 . TRBD2 TGTGCCAGCAGCGTCTCACTAGCGGGAGCCCTAAATAATGAGCAGTTCTTC CASSVSLAGALNNEQFF
TRBJ2-6 TRBV24-1 . . TGTGCCACCAGTGGATTCGGGGTGACTGGGGCCAACGTCCTGACTTTC CATSGFGVTGANVLTF
TRBJ2-7 TRBV27 . TRBD2 TGTGCCAGCAGTTCCCAAACTAGCGCCTCCTACGAGCAGTACTTC CASSSQTSASYEQYF
TRBJ2-7 TRBV18 . . TGTGCCAGCTCACCTGACCCGCCCTACGAGCAGTACTTC CASSPDPPYEQYF
TRBJ2-1 TRBV5-4 . TRBD2 TGTGCCAGCAGTTCCACTAGCGGACCCTACAATGAGCAGTTCTTC CASSSTSGPYNEQFF
TRBJ2-3 TRBV30 once . TGTGCCTGGATAGGGCATTTCACAGATACGCAGTATTTT CAWIGHFTDTQYF
TRBJ2-3 TRBV14 . . TGTGCCAGCAGCCCCCAGGCGGGTGGAGGGGATACGCAGTATTTT CASSPQAGGGDTQYF
TRBJ1-5 TRBV29-1 . TRBD1 TGCAGCGTTGGACAGGGGGCGAAGGATCAGCCCCAGCATTTT CSVGQGAKDQPQHF
TRBJ2-3 TRBV6-1 . . TGTGCCAGCAGTGTAGCTGATACGCAGTATTTT CASSVADTQYF
TRBJ2-1 TRBV29-1 . TRBD2 TGCAGCCCTGATTGGGCGGGAGGGCTTGGTGAGCAGTTCTTC CSPDWAGGLGEQFF
TRBJ2-7 TRBV7-2 . TRBD2 TGTGCCAGCAGCTTAATGGCGGGAGGGTCTTACGAGCAGTACTTC CASSLMAGGSYEQYF